The sequence of this T cell receptor (beta chain) was determined in a study of CD8+ T cells in alopecia areata. Germline loops: CDR1 SGHTA, CDR2 FQGNSA. Trimming cost V 0 bases and J 0 bases; bases outside gene matches: 2. The CDR3 covers 17 residues. This clone was detected only a few times. RNA was isolated and reverse transcribed to cDNA, the sequencing template. Libraries were prepared by immunoSEQ multiplex PCR; TCRdb keeps only in-frame clonotypes and omits some of them. The sample has 50,000 to 70,000 clones, around 47% seen once. Sequencing used NKG2D-low CD8+ T cells sorted from blood. This clonotype originated in a human donor with alopecia areata. The chain has TRBV7-2 and TRBJ2-1; 10 bases are shared with TRBD2. This CDR3 reads CASSLAGLAISYNEQFF. Written as DNA, the CDR3 is TGTGCCAGCAGCTTAGCGGGACTAGCGATCTCCTACAATGAGCAGTTCTTC.